The clone carrying this T cell receptor (beta chain) showed up just a few times. Its antigen remains unknown. The treatment is: roughly nine-day PBMC culture with coronavirus spike peptide pools or control peptides (ViraFEST assay). CD4+ T cells that came from the unexposed donor were collected before the COVID-19 pandemic (2011-2018). These data are taken from a study of vaccination and CD4 T cells after COVID-19. About the research overall: The authors used overlapping spike peptides from SARS-CoV-2, HCoV-NL63, HCoV-OC43 and HCoV-229E to stimulate cells. Control cultures used a CEFX viral epitope pool, an HIV-1 Nef peptide pool, or no peptide.

Study-wide points: A nonsignificant rise from about 20 to 38 was seen in the median number of SARS-CoV-2-reactive clonotypes. Only after vaccination were a median about 87% of convalescents' reactive clones seen.

V was shortened by 2 bases and J by 1 base, with 11 bases between the two germline ends. This CDR3 spans 15 amino acids. CDR1 is SGHTA and CDR2 is FQGNSA in the germline V gene. The Oncomine TCR Beta short-read assay was what sequenced the DNA obtained from cultured CD4+ T cells. The genomic DNA was obtained from cultured CD4+ T cells by extraction with the QIAamp micro DNA kit. TCRdb independently ran MiXCR on the PCR reads; one entry per CDR3 protein. There are thousands of distinct CDR3 sequences in the sample; 30% to 35% occur only once, and 34% lies in the top ten. This clonotype originated in a human donor in good health. The V call is TRBV7-2, the J call TRBJ2-5, with D possibly TRBD1 on 6 matching bases. Sequencing was done on a sample of CD4+ T cells from blood, cultured in vitro. The DNA for the CDR3 is TGTGCCAGCAGCTTAACGGGCAGGGGCCAAGAGACCCAGTACTTC. Translating gives CASSLTGRGQETQYF.